This T cell receptor (beta chain) was captured by sequencing in a study of beta chain features in type 1 diabetes. Overall study findings and caveats: Resolution of whether HLA type affects TCRB rearrangement was not achieved here. A possible short-template PCR bias applies equally to patients and controls.

All of the isolated RNA was reverse transcribed, so expressed TCRB transcripts were sequenced. Generated by immunoSEQ multiplex PCR, the TCRdb table keeps only in-frame clones and is missing some. The sample holds 150,000 or so clones, less than 9.5% seen once. The CDR3 is 16 residues long. The ends lost 5 bases at V and 5 bases at J; junction bases unmatched: 13. CDR1 and CDR2 (germline): SGDLS, YYNGEE. As for this clone: Its target is unknown.

The sequenced sample consisted of central memory CD4+ T cells from blood. This chain joins TRBV9 and TRBJ2-7; 10 bases map to TRBD2. The sequence derives from a woman younger than 35 in good health. In nucleotides, the CDR3 is TGTGCCAGCAGTGCGGGGGCTAGCGGGAGTAGGAACGAGCAGTACTTC. It codes for CASSAGASGSRNEQYF. The full variable domain, in which reference TRBV9 and TRBJ2-7 provide the parts outside the CDR3, is DSGVTQTPKHLITATGQRVTLRCSPRSGDLSVYWYQQSLDQGLQFLIQYYNGEERAKGNILERFSAQQFPDLHSELNLSSLELGDSALYFCASSAGASGSRNEQYFGPGTRLTVT.